The 24 T cell receptor beta chains below all came from one sample that was sequenced in a study of identical twins. TCRdb reprocessed the 5' RACE reads with MiXCR, giving one entry per CDR3 protein. The sample records around 960,000 distinct CDR3 sequences, 9% to 15% being singletons. These same records also appear under a second study, on yellow fever vaccine responses in identical twins.

Sequencing was performed on PBMCs. The source is a woman younger than 35 in good health.

V gene TRBV25-1 combines with J gene TRBJ2-1; 11 nucleotides align to TRBD2. The ends lost 2 bases at V and 4 bases at J; junction bases unmatched: 10. Germline V lookup: CDR1 MGHDK, CDR2 SYGVNS. This CDR3 is 18 amino acids long. DNA for the CDR3: TGTGCCAGCAGTGAACCACGCCGGACTAGCGGGCCTTACAATGAGCAGTTCTTC. This gives the protein CASSEPRRTSGPYNEQFF. Combining the CDR3 with reference TRBV25-1 and TRBJ2-1 gives the whole variable domain EADIYQTPRYLVIGTGKKITLECSQTMGHDKMYWYQQDPGMELHLIHYSYGVNSTEKGDLSSESTVSRIRTEHFPLTLESARPSHTSQYLCASSEPRRTSGPYNEQFFGPGTRLTVL.

This clonotype occurred a few times. The chain has TRBV3-1 and TRBJ1-2; D is unresolved. The germline V gene has CDR1 LGHDT and CDR2 YNNKEL (reference sequence). Trimming shortened V by 6 bases and J by 4 bases, and 15 bases separated the two germline ends. This CDR3 is built from 14 residues. Here the CDR3 DNA reads TGTGCCAGCAGAGCCGGACGGTCGCCCTATGGCTACACCTTC. Its translation: CASRAGRSPYGYTF.

This clonotype was counted between two and nine times. V usage is TRBV12-3 or TRBV12-4 and J usage is TRBJ2-7, with D maybe TRBD2 (5 bases). V was trimmed by 2 bases and J by 6 bases, leaving 11 bases between them. This CDR3 has 13 amino acids. This CDR3 is CASSLTGFSEQYV. CDR3 sequence (DNA): TGTGCCAGCAGTTTAACGGGGTTTAGCGAGCAGTACGTC.

In its sample, this clonotype was seen a few times. The chain combines TRBV12-3 or TRBV12-4 with TRBJ2-4; 7 bases match TRBD2. This CDR3 spans 15 amino acids. Losses at the gene ends were 5 bases for V and 0 bases for J; bases not matched to a gene: 4. For the CDR3, the DNA is TGTGCCAGCAGTCCAGCGGGACTAGCCAAAAACATTCAGTACTTC. Its translation: CASSPAGLAKNIQYF.

This clonotype occurred a few times. This chain joins TRBV15 and TRBJ2-7; 7 nucleotides match TRBD1. J lost 0 bases, V lost 0 bases, and 5 bases had no gene match. The CDR3 has 16 residues. In germline, CDR1 is LNHNV, CDR2 YYDKDF (reference sequence). The chain's CDR3 is CATSRDRDSYSYEQYF. In DNA, the CDR3 is TGTGCCACCAGCAGAGATCGGGACAGTTACTCCTACGAGCAGTACTTC.

The rearrangement links TRBV20-1 to TRBJ2-3, with 12 bases fitting TRBD2. V lost 5 bases and J lost 2; bases outside the gene matches: 5. The CDR3 extends over 15 amino acids. The germline gives CDR1 DFQATT, CDR2 SNEGSKA (reference sequence). CDR3 loop: CSAGGLAGYTDTQYF. The CDR3 DNA reads as TGCAGTGCTGGTGGACTAGCGGGGTACACAGATACGCAGTATTTT.

This clonotype was counted between two and nine times. The rearrangement links TRBV7-9 to TRBJ2-2, with TRBD1 identical over 8 bases. The germline CDR1 and CDR2 sequences are SEHNR and FQNEAQ (reference sequence). J was trimmed by 4 bases and V by 5 bases; bases with no gene match: 6. The CDR3 contains 15 residues. The CDR3 here is CASSLNRGITGELFF. CDR3 bases: TGTGCCAGCAGCCTTAACAGGGGGATCACCGGGGAGCTGTTTTTT.

This chain's CDR3 is CASSPPAEEGVSPLHF. CDR3 nucleotide sequence: TGTGCCAGCAGTCCCCCCGCCGAGGAGGGGGTTTCACCCCTCCACTTT. The rearrangement links TRBV28 to TRBJ1-6; D is possibly TRBD1 (6 bases). The germline gives CDR1 MDHEN, CDR2 SYDVKM. Trimming left V 5 bases short and J 9 bases short, with 20 bases between. There are 16 residues in the CDR3.

This sequence joins TRBV5-1 and TRBJ2-6; 9 nucleotides align to TRBD1. Germline V gene sequence: CDR1 SGHRS, CDR2 YFSETQ. After removal of 7 bases from V and 1 base from J, the junction contained 9 bases not matched to a gene. This CDR3 has 17 amino acids. CDR3 sequence reads: CASFNRGLGSGANVLTF. CDR3 bases: TGCGCCAGCTTCAACAGGGGGCTCGGATCTGGGGCCAACGTCCTGACTTTC. Using reference TRBV5-1 and TRBJ2-6 for the parts outside the CDR3, the full variable domain is KAGVTQTPRYLIKTRGQQVTLSCSPISGHRSVSWYQQTPGQGLQFLFEYFSETQRNKGNFPGRFSGRQFSNSRSEMNVSTLELGDSALYLCASFNRGLGSGANVLTFGAGSRLTVL.

This clonotype was detected many times. The chain combines TRBV12-3 or TRBV12-4 with TRBJ1-1; the D gene is possibly TRBD1 (5 bases). Deletions cut 6 bases from V and 3 bases from J, with 11 bases between. CDR3 length: 13 amino acids. The CDR3 reads CASSWGRDTEAFF. CDR3 coding DNA: TGTGCCAGCAGCTGGGGGAGGGACACTGAAGCTTTCTTT.

This clonotype has ten or more counts. The chain is built from TRBV28 and TRBJ1-1; D unclear. Germline CDR1 and CDR2: MDHEN and SYDVKM. CDR3 length: 12 residues. Between the trimmed V and J ends, which lost 4 bases and 1 base, there was a span of 4 bases. CDR3 protein: CASSWRNTEAFF. As DNA, the CDR3 is TGTGCCAGCAGTTGGAGGAACACTGAAGCTTTCTTT. Using reference TRBV28 and TRBJ1-1 for the parts outside the CDR3, the full variable domain is DVKVTQSSRYLVKRTGEKVFLECVQDMDHENMFWYRQDPGLGLRLIYFSYDVKMKEKGDIPEGYSVSREKKERFSLILESASTNQTSMYLCASSWRNTEAFFGQGTRLTVV.

The V and J genes are TRBV7-9 and TRBJ1-2; 9 nucleotides match TRBD1. This CDR3 region has 16 residues. Trimming took 5 bases from V and 1 from J; bases not matched to a gene: 8. Germline values: CDR1 SEHNR, CDR2 FQNEAQ (reference sequence). The CDR3 region has the DNA TGTGCCAGCAGCACCCCGGGACAGGGAATTAACTATGGCTACACCTTC. Protein: CASSTPGQGINYGYTF.

This clonotype has ten or more counts. The rearrangement joins TRBV20-1 to TRBJ2-3; D is possibly TRBD1 (5 bases). From germline, CDR1 is DFQATT and CDR2 SNEGSKA (reference sequence). V was trimmed by 5 bases and J by 1 base, leaving 16 bases between them. The CDR3 loop spans 15 amino acids. In nucleotides, the CDR3 is TGCAGTGCTCAGGGCCCCCCTAAACGCACAGATACGCAGTATTTT. Translated, it gives CSAQGPPKRTDTQYF.

There are a few counts of this clonotype. The rearrangement links TRBV20-1 to TRBJ2-3, with unresolved D. This CDR3 comprises 13 residues. Trimming took off 1 base at V and 0 bases at J, with 5 bases between the two ends. Per germline, CDR1 DFQATT and CDR2 SNEGSKA (reference sequence). CDR3 DNA: TGCAGTGCTAGAGGTTGGAGCACAGATACGCAGTATTTT. Protein product: CSARGWSTDTQYF.

This clonotype has at least ten counts. The gene calls are TRBV7-3 and TRBJ2-7; 9 bases are shared with TRBD1. This CDR3 region has 15 residues. The V gene end was trimmed by 1 base and the J gene end by 6 bases; junction bases not matched to a gene: 7. The germline V gene encodes CDR1 SGHTA and CDR2 FQGTGA. As DNA, the CDR3 is TGTGCCAGCAGCTTAATGGCGACAGGGGGTCCCGAGCAGTACTTC. It is translated as CASSLMATGGPEQYF.

This rearrangement joins TRBV29-1 to TRBJ1-6; a weak D match, TRBD1 (5 bases). CDR1 is SQVTM, CDR2 ANQGSEA, per germline. The CDR3 sequence is 16 residues long. Trimming took off 3 bases at V and 0 bases at J, with 12 bases between the two ends. In DNA form, the CDR3 reads TGCAGCGTTGAGCGGGACGTCAACTCCTATAATTCACCCCTCCACTTT. Amino acid sequence: CSVERDVNSYNSPLHF.

This rearrangement joins TRBV29-1 to TRBJ2-1; no reliable D call. Germline V gene sequence: CDR1 SQVTM, CDR2 ANQGSEA. The CDR3 runs 14 residues. V was shortened by 7 bases and J by 2 bases, with 15 bases between the two germline ends. The CDR3 here is CSASMTLTYNEQFF. The CDR3, as DNA: TGCAGCGCGTCCATGACATTAACCTACAATGAGCAGTTCTTC.

V gene TRBV28 combines with J gene TRBJ1-1; D not resolved. Trimming left V 3 bases short and J 5 bases short, with 13 bases between. Germline assignment: CDR1 MDHEN and CDR2 SYDVKM. The CDR3 loop spans 14 amino acids. Written as DNA, the CDR3 is TGTGCCAGCAGTTTGCCGTGGGGAAGTACTGAAGCTTTCTTT. This encodes CASSLPWGSTEAFF.

This chain links TRBV20-1 with TRBJ2-7; 10 nucleotides agree with TRBD2. The CDR3 runs 14 residues. The germline gives CDR1 DFQATT, CDR2 SNEGSKA (reference sequence). The V segment lost 6 bases and the J segment 3 bases; nucleotides outside the gene matches: 8. The DNA for the CDR3 is TGCAGTGCCATTCCCGGGACTAGCGACTACGAGCAGTACGTC. The encoded protein is CSAIPGTSDYEQYV.

This clonotype was observed a handful of times. The V gene is TRBV11-2, the J gene TRBJ1-2; D gene ambiguous. V lost 1 base to trimming and J lost 7 bases, with 16 bases between them. Germline assignment: CDR1 SGHAT and CDR2 FQNNGV. This CDR3 contains 15 residues. The CDR3 sequence is CASSLAAGSQSGYTF. CDR3 nucleotide sequence: TGTGCCAGCAGCTTAGCAGCCGGGAGCCAAAGTGGCTACACCTTC.

The chain recombines TRBV28 with TRBJ2-1, with TRBD2 matching 7 bases. Trimming took 7 bases from V and 4 from J; bases not matched to a gene: 16. Germline lookup yields CDR1 MDHEN and CDR2 SYDVKM. The CDR3 extends over 17 amino acids. CDR3 loop: CASTHWDYTTLYNEQFF. In DNA, the CDR3 is TGTGCCAGCACCCATTGGGACTATACCACTTTATACAATGAGCAGTTCTTC.

This clonotype has more than one count but fewer than ten. The chain carries TRBV5-5 and TRBJ2-1; no clear D. Trimming removed 1 base from V and 5 bases from J, with 7 bases in between. Germline V gives CDR1 SGHKS, CDR2 YYEKEE (reference sequence). The CDR3 consists of 13 residues. The chain's CDR3 is CASSLFANNEQFF. The CDR3 DNA reads TGTGCCAGCAGCTTGTTTGCGAACAATGAGCAGTTCTTC.

This clonotype has more than one count but fewer than ten. The rearrangement uses TRBV4-1 and TRBJ2-1, with a tentative D call TRBD2 (6 bases). This CDR3 region has 16 residues. The ends were cut back, 0 bases at V and 2 bases at J, with 11 bases in the middle. The germline gives CDR1 MGHRA, CDR2 YSYEKL. Written as DNA, the CDR3 is TGCGCCAGCAGCCAAGATCGGAGGGAGCCCTACAATGAGCAGTTCTTC. Translating gives CASSQDRREPYNEQFF.

This chain uses TRBV2 with TRBJ2-2, with 10 bases identical to TRBD1. V trimming: 6 bases; J trimming: 2 bases; junction bases outside the gene matches: 6. Germline CDR1 is SNHLY and CDR2 is FYNNEI. This CDR3 contains 16 residues. In DNA, the CDR3 is TGTGCCAGCAGCGATGACAGGGGGCTCAACACCGGGGAGCTGTTTTTT. Protein product: CASSDDRGLNTGELFF.